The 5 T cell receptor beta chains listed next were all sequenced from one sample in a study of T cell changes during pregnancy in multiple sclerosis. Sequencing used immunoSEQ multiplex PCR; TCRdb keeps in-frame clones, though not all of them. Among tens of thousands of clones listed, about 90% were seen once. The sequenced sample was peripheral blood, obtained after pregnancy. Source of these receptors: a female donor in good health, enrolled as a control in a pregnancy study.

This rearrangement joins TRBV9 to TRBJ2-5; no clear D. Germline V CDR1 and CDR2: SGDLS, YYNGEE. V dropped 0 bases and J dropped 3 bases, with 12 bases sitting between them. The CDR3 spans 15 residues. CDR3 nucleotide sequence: TGTGCCAGCAGCGTAGTTGGAAGCGTCGAAGAGACCCAGTACTTC. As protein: CASSVVGSVEETQYF.

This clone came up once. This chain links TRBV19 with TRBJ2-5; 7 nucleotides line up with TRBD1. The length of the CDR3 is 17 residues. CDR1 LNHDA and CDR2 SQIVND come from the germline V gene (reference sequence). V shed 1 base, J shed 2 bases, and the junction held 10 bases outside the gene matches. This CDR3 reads CASSIVGTGTVQETQYF. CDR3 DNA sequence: TGTGCCAGTAGTATAGTCGGCACCGGGACAGTACAAGAGACCCAGTACTTC.

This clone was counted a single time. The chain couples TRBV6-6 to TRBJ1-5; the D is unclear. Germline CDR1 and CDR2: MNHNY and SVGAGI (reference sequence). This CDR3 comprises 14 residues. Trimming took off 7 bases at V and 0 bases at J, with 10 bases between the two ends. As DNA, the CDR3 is TGTGCCAGCACCCTAGGTAATAGCAATCAGCCCCAGCATTTT. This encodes CASTLGNSNQPQHF.

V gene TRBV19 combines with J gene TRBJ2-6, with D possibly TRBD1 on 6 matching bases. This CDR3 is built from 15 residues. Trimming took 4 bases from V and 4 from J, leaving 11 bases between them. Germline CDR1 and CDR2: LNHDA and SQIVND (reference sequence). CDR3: CASSRQGYGANVLTF. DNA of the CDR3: TGTGCCAGTAGTAGGCAGGGGTACGGGGCCAACGTCCTGACTTTC.

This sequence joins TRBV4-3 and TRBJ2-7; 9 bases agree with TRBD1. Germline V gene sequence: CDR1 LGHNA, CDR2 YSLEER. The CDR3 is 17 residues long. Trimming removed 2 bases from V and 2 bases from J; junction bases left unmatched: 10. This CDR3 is CASSQPGQGGIPYEQYF. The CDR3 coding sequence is TGCGCCAGCAGCCAACCGGGACAGGGTGGGATCCCCTACGAGCAGTACTTC.